Only a few counts were recorded for the clone carrying this TCR beta chain. The antigen is not known. Addition of a universal primer site occurred through template switching, and cDNA carried unique molecular identifiers. TCRdb re-called the 5' RACE reads through MiXCR, storing one row per CDR3 protein. The profile shows about 690,000 distinct CDR3 sequences, approximately 6.1% of them singletons. The record originates from a study of identical twins. Study findings and constraints: Cord blood beta clonotypes that were abundant carried fewer insertions, and memory repertoires showed no such trend. The presence of invariant MAIT and iNKT cells could partly confound analyses of zero-insertion sequences.

All donors were healthy, and all were Caucasian. CDR3 length equals 14 residues. Per the germline V gene, CDR1 is SEHNR and CDR2 is FQNEAQ (reference sequence). Trimming cost V 1 base and J 4 bases, with 10 bases left between them. Sequenced material: naive T cells sorted from blood. The clonotype originates from a man between 18 and 29 years old in good health. The V and J genes are TRBV7-9 and TRBJ1-2; no definite D call. This CDR3 is CASSLGTESYGYTF. The CDR3 nucleotides are TGTGCCAGCAGCTTAGGGACGGAAAGCTATGGCTACACCTTC.